One sample yielded the 10 T cell receptor beta chains listed below, sequenced in a study of OX40 agonist ivuxolimab in advanced cancers. The protocol was immunoSEQ multiplex PCR, while the TCRdb copy is restricted to in-frame clones and leaves out a portion. The sample holds around 72,000 clones, 81% seen once. Here the sequenced sample was CD4+ or CD8+ T cells sorted from blood, taken in a trial of the OX40 agonist ivuxolimab. These receptors originate from an adult with an advanced solid tumor such as melanoma, head and neck, liver or kidney cancer.

The chain links TRBV4-3 to TRBJ2-3, with 8 bases matching TRBD2. With V trimmed by 0 bases and J by 3 bases, 8 bases remained unmatched. This CDR3 region has 17 residues. Germline V gene data show CDR1 as LGHNA and CDR2 as YSLEER. CDR3 sequence reads: CASSQDGLAGLTDTQYF. CDR3 nucleotide sequence: TGCGCCAGCAGCCAAGATGGGCTAGCGGGCCTTACAGATACGCAGTATTTT.

V gene TRBV7-9 combines with J gene TRBJ1-2, with a tentative D call TRBD1 (6 bases). Between the trimmed V and J ends, which lost 5 bases and 6 bases, there was a span of 13 bases. Germline values: CDR1 SEHNR, CDR2 FQNEAQ (reference sequence). The CDR3 length is 13 residues. CDR3 DNA sequence: TGTGCCAGCAGCCCAACAGGGTCGGATGGCTACACCTTC. Translation gives CASSPTGSDGYTF.

The CDR3 DNA reads as TGTGCCAGCAGCGGCCCAGGGGCCCTTAGCAATCAGCCCCAGCATTTT. Its translation is CASSGPGALSNQPQHF. The genes are TRBV9 and TRBJ1-5; perhaps TRBD1 as D (6 bases). The CDR3 runs 16 residues. V gave up 3 bases and J gave up 0 bases, with 13 bases separating them. Germline CDR1 reads SGDLS; CDR2 reads YYNGEE.

The CDR3 DNA reads as TGTGCCAGCAGTGATAGTACACCTCAAGAGACCCAGTACTTC. Residues: CASSDSTPQETQYF. The chain is built from TRBV6-1 and TRBJ2-5; D not certain. CDR3 length: 14 amino acids. Trimming took off 3 bases at V and 2 bases at J, with 10 bases between the two ends. Germline V gene lookup returns CDR1 MNHNS and CDR2 SASEGT.

The rearrangement joins TRBV9 to TRBJ2-3, with D possibly TRBD1 on 5 matching bases. V gave up 3 bases and J gave up 3 bases, with 14 bases separating them. The germline gives CDR1 SGDLS, CDR2 YYNGEE. The CDR3 consists of 15 residues. CDR3 nucleotides: TGTGCCAGCAGCGAGGGGCTCGAGCTAACAGATACGCAGTATTTT. Amino acid sequence: CASSEGLELTDTQYF.

This rearrangement joins TRBV6-6 to TRBJ2-7, with 9 bases fitting TRBD1. The CDR3 length is 14 residues. Looked up from germline, CDR1 is MNHNY and CDR2 is SVGAGI (reference sequence). The J segment lost 2 bases and the V segment lost 6 bases, leaving 5 bases of the junction unmatched. The CDR3: CASSSGQGPYEQYF. The DNA of the CDR3 is TGTGCCAGCAGCTCGGGACAGGGCCCCTACGAGCAGTACTTC.

The chain has TRBV7-9 and TRBJ1-3; D unclear. Trimming pared 1 base from V and 2 bases from J, leaving 3 bases between. Germline V gene lookup returns CDR1 SEHNR and CDR2 FQNEAQ (reference sequence). This CDR3 has 13 amino acids. This CDR3 is CASSLDAGNTIYF. CDR3 DNA: TGTGCCAGCAGCTTAGACGCTGGAAACACCATATATTTT.

The genes are TRBV30 and TRBJ1-1; D is unresolved. From germline, CDR1 is GTSNPN and CDR2 SVGIG (reference sequence). With 1 base removed from V and 2 bases from J, the gap between germline ends came to 8 bases. This CDR3 spans 13 amino acids. The DNA of the CDR3 is TGTGCCTGGAGTGGGTTAGGAAACACTGAAGCTTTCTTT. It translates to CAWSGLGNTEAFF.

This chain uses TRBV11-2 with TRBJ2-3, with TRBD2 identical over 12 bases. Per germline, CDR1 SGHAT and CDR2 FQNNGV. The CDR3 is 16 amino acids. The V segment lost 1 base and the J segment 5 bases; nucleotides outside the gene matches: 4. CDR3 in amino acids: CASSLASGRAGDTQYF. The CDR3 region has the DNA TGTGCCAGCAGCTTAGCTAGCGGGAGGGCCGGAGATACGCAGTATTTT.

The CDR3 region has the DNA TGCGCCAGCTCCGGAGCGGGGCCCCAGCATTTT. It is translated as CASSGAGPQHF. The V call is TRBV4-1, the J call TRBJ1-5; the D is unclear. The germline gives CDR1 MGHRA, CDR2 YSYEKL. The CDR3 sequence is 11 residues long. V lost 8 bases, J lost 9 bases, and 11 bases lay in between.